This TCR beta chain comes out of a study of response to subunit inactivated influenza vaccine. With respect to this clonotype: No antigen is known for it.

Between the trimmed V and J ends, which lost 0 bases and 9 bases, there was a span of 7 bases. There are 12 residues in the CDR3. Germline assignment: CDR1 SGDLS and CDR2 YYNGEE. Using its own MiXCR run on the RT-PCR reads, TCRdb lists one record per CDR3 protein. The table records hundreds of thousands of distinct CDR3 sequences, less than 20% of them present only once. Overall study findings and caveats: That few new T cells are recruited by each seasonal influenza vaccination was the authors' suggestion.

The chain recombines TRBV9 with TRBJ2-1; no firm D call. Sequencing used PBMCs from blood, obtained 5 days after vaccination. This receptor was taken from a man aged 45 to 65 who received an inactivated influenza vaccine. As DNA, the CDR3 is TGTGCCAGCAGCGTAGGTATCGGTGAGCAGTTCTTC. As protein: CASSVGIGEQFF.